Below, 25 T cell receptor beta chains from the same sample are listed, as sequenced in a study of T cells expressing NK-cell markers. Following a re-call of the 5' RACE reads, TCRdb has one entry per CDR3 protein and lacks DNA. In all, the sample yields roughly 420,000 distinct CDR3 sequences. Sequencing was done on a sample of blood T cells: a sorted CD56 or NKG2C T cell subset, CD4+ or CD8+ T cells, or bulk PBMC T cells (not recorded which). The receptor set was obtained from a woman between 18 and 69 years old in good health.

This chain uses TRBV5-1 with TRBJ2-5. The CDR3 covers 12 residues. Germline values: CDR1 SGHRS, CDR2 YFSETQ. The CDR3 sequence is CASSFDQETQYF. The full variable domain, its missing parts supplied by reference TRBV5-1 and TRBJ2-5, is KAGVTQTPRYLIKTRGQQVTLSCSPISGHRSVSWYQQTPGQGLQFLFEYFSETQRNKGNFPGRFSGRQFSNSRSEMNVSTLELGDSALYLCASSFDQETQYFGPGTRLLVL.

The gene calls are TRBV6-1 and TRBJ2-1; TCRdb reports TRBD2, a call that lacks DNA to check it against. Germline V gene lookup returns CDR1 MNHNS and CDR2 SASEGT. CDR3 length equals 16 residues. CDR3 sequence: CASSAGRVILYNEQFF.

The CDR3 sequence is CASSWTGPYEQYF. The rearrangement links TRBV5-1 to TRBJ2-7; TCRdb calls TRBD1, which cannot be checked without DNA. This CDR3 comprises 13 residues. CDR1 SGHRS and CDR2 YFSETQ come from the germline V gene.

The V call is TRBV20-1, the J call TRBJ1-5; TCRdb returns TRBD1, unconfirmable since there is no DNA. Germline V gene sequence: CDR1 DFQATT, CDR2 SNEGSKA (reference sequence). The CDR3 loop spans 16 amino acids. The CDR3 sequence: CSASGQGGSSNQPQHF.

The chain employs TRBV12-3 or TRBV12-4 and TRBJ2-7; TCRdb outputs TRBD2, but without DNA this stays unchecked. The CDR3 contains 13 residues. The CDR3 region is CASRTSGRYEQYF.

The chain combines TRBV5-1 with TRBJ2-5; the TCRdb call, TRBD2, lacks DNA for checking. There are 14 residues in the CDR3. The V gene's germline CDR1 is SGHRS and CDR2 YFSETQ. The CDR3 is CASSQPSGQETQYF.

This sequence joins TRBV6-1 and TRBJ2-1. Germline V lookup: CDR1 MNHNS, CDR2 SASEGT. The CDR3 spans 14 residues. The CDR3 spells CASSRRGLDNEQFF.

The rearrangement joins TRBV5-1 to TRBJ1-2; checking the TCRdb D call of TRBD1 is not possible without DNA. The CDR3 runs to 15 residues. Germline assignment: CDR1 SGHRS and CDR2 YFSETQ. The CDR3 reads CASSLAGTGVYGYTF.

The genes are TRBV12-3 or TRBV12-4 and TRBJ2-3; TCRdb outputs TRBD2, but without DNA this stays unchecked. This CDR3 spans 17 amino acids. The CDR3 spells CASSLFRAGPVTDTQYF.

This chain links TRBV3-1 with TRBJ2-5. Germline CDR1 LGHDT, CDR2 YNNKEL (reference sequence). There are 16 residues in the CDR3. This CDR3 reads CASSQESQVRFGTQYF.

The V gene is TRBV20-1, the J gene TRBJ2-1. The CDR3 has 11 residues. Germline lookup yields CDR1 DFQATT and CDR2 SNEGSKA (reference sequence). The CDR3 is CSAGRAGEQFF.

The rearrangement links TRBV28 to TRBJ2-4; TCRdb reports TRBD1, a call that lacks DNA to check it against. The length of the CDR3 is 13 residues. CDR1 and CDR2 (germline): MDHEN, SYDVKM. CDR3 in amino acids: CASTLGVGNIQYF.

V usage is TRBV29-1 and J usage is TRBJ1-2. Germline V gene sequence: CDR1 SQVTM, CDR2 ANQGSEA. The CDR3 has 11 residues. Here the CDR3 reads CSVEDHYGYTF.

The chain couples TRBV7-2 to TRBJ2-5; TCRdb designates TRBD2, a call that cannot be tested without DNA. CDR3 size: 18 residues. The germline CDR1 and CDR2 sequences are SGHTA and FQGNSA. CDR3 in amino acids: CASSLAGWLAGNEETQYF.

This chain connects TRBV12-3 or TRBV12-4 to TRBJ1-1; TCRdb selects TRBD1, and the lack of DNA leaves this call unchecked. The CDR3 covers 16 residues. CDR3 sequence: CASSLPSLGQAAEAFF.

The gene calls are TRBV5-1 and TRBJ2-4. This CDR3 is 16 amino acids long. The germline V gene encodes CDR1 SGHRS and CDR2 YFSETQ. The CDR3 loop is CASSSAGDSGKNIQYF.

This chain uses TRBV3-1 with TRBJ2-5; lacking DNA, the TRBD2 call made by TCRdb goes unchecked. CDR3 size: 17 residues. Germline V gene lookup returns CDR1 LGHDT and CDR2 YNNKEL (reference sequence). The CDR3 region is CASSPEPLAGNQETQYF.

CDR3 region: CASSFPENTEAFF. The chain couples TRBV12-3 or TRBV12-4 to TRBJ1-1. The CDR3 is made up of 13 amino acids.

This rearrangement joins TRBV7-9 to TRBJ2-1; the TRBD1 assignment by TCRdb is unverifiable without DNA. The CDR3 is 15 residues long. Germline lookup yields CDR1 SEHNR and CDR2 FQNEAQ (reference sequence). CDR3 region: CASSLREDSYNEQFF.

The chain is built from TRBV6-1 and TRBJ1-5; TCRdb names TRBD1, which stays unverified in the absence of DNA. CDR3 length: 19 amino acids. Germline V gene lookup returns CDR1 MNHNS and CDR2 SASEGT. CDR3: CASSEGRGTGLFSDQPQHF.

The chain is built from TRBV6-1 and TRBJ1-4; TCRdb names TRBD1, which stays unverified in the absence of DNA. Looked up from germline, CDR1 is MNHNS and CDR2 is SASEGT. CDR3 size: 16 residues. The CDR3 loop reads CASSRRPPEGGEKLFF.

This chain joins TRBV9 and TRBJ2-1; TCRdb designates TRBD1, a call that cannot be tested without DNA. Germline CDR1 SGDLS, CDR2 YYNGEE. The CDR3 covers 13 residues. CDR3 region: CASSASGGDEQFF.

The chain links TRBV29-1 to TRBJ2-5; the D call from TCRdb, TRBD1, cannot be confirmed without DNA. The CDR3 runs to 12 residues. Per the germline V gene, CDR1 is SQVTM and CDR2 is ANQGSEA. CDR3 in amino acids: CSVLGGGETQYF. Complete variable domain (other parts from reference TRBV29-1 and TRBJ2-5): SAVISQKPSRDICQRGTSLTIQCQVDSQVTMMFWYRQQPGQSLTLIATANQGSEATYESGFVIDKFPISRPNLTFSTLTVSNMSPEDSSIYLCSVLGGGETQYFGPGTRLLVL.

The V and J genes are TRBV29-1 and TRBJ2-5; checking the TCRdb D call of TRBD1 is not possible without DNA. Germline CDR1 and CDR2: SQVTM and ANQGSEA. The CDR3 runs 14 residues. The CDR3 sequence is CSVAGTETQETQYF.

This chain joins TRBV10-2 and TRBJ2-1. CDR3 length equals 15 residues. CDR1 and CDR2 from the germline V gene are WSHSY and SAAADI. CDR3 region: CASSESETSYNEQFF.